The clone carrying this TCR beta chain was seen only a few times. Its antigen is unidentified. Gene names refer to mouse genes. The read finishes 4 residues shy of the CDR3 end, and the germline J gene is used to complete it. This same CDR3 is encoded by further DNA sequences in the sample. The V gene lost 3 bases and the J gene lost 0 bases, with 5 bases spanning the gap. The CDR3 totals 12 residues. Germline CDR1 reads GKSSPN; CDR2 reads SITVG. The data derive from a study of CD8+ T cells in alopecia areata. The study's findings and limits: For lesional scalp, especially alopecia totalis/universalis, clonality was higher than in normal scalp.

Sequencing relied on a cDNA template that was reverse transcribed from extracted RNA. Profiled with immunoSEQ multiplex PCR; TCRdb holds only in-frame clones, not every one. This sample shows approximately 280,000 clones and no singletons; roughly 1.2% rests with the ten largest. Cells pooled from cutaneous lymph nodes were sorted on CD4, CD8alpha, NKG2D, NKG2ACE and other markers. Sequencing was carried out using CD4+ T cells sorted from a lymph node. The chain carries TRBV31 and TRBJ1-1, with D tentatively TRBD1 (5 bases). The sequence was obtained from a C3H/HeJ mouse with alopecia areata. MHC haplotype here: H2-k. CDR3 protein: CAWRQANTEVFF. CDR3 bases read: TGTGCCTGGAGACAGGCAAACACA.